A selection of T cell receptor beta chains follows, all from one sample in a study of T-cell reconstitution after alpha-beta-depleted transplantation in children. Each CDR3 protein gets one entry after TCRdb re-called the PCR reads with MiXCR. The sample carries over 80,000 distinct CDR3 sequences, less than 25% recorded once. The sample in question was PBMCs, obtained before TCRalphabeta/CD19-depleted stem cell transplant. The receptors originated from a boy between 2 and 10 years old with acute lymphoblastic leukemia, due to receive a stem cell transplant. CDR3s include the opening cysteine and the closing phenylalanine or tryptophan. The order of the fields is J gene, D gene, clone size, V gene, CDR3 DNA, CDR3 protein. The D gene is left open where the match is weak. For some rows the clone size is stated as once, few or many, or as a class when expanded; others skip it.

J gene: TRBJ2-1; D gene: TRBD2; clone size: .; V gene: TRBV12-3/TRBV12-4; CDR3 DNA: TGTGCCACCCGCGGGGGGAGCTCCTACAATGAGCAGTTCTTC; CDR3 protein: CATRGGSSYNEQFF
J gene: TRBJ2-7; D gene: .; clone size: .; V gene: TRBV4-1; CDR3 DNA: TGCGCCAGCAGCCAGACAGGGGCGTTAAAAGCGGGGATCACCTACGAGCAGTACTTC; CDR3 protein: CASSQTGALKAGITYEQYF
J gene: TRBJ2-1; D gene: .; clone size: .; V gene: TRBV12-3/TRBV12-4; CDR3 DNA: TGTGCCAGCAGTTTAATTACGAATGAGCAGTTCTTC; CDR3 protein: CASSLITNEQFF
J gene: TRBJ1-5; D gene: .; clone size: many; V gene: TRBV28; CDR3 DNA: TGTGCCAGCAGTTTAATGGGTCAGCCCCAGCATTTT; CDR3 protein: CASSLMGQPQHF
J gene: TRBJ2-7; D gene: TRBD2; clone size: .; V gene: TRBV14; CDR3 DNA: TGTGCCAGCAGCCGACGGACTAGCGGGTTTGACGAGCAGTACTTC; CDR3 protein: CASSRRTSGFDEQYF
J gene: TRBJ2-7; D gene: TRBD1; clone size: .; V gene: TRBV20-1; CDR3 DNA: TGCAGTGCTAGATCTTCGGACAGGGTATTAGGCGAGCAGTACTTC; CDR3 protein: CSARSSDRVLGEQYF
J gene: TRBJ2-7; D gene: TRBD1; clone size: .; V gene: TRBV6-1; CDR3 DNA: TGTGCCAGCAAGGGGGCCGGGAACGAGCAGTACTTC; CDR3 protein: CASKGAGNEQYF
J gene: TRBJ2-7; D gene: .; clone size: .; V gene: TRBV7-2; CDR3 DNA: TGTGCCAGCAGCTTTCGGGACGGATACTACGAGCAGTACTTC; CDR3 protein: CASSFRDGYYEQYF
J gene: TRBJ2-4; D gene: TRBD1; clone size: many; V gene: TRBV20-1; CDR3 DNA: TGCAGTGCTATCGTGGACGACAGGGCTTTTGACATTCAGTACTTC; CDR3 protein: CSAIVDDRAFDIQYF
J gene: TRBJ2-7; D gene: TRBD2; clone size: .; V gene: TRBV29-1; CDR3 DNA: TGCAGCGTTCGGACTAGCGGAGGGGCTGTGCAGTACTTC; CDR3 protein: CSVRTSGGAVQYF
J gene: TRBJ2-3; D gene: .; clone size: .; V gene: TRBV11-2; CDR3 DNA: TGTGCCAGCAGTCACCCCTACCGGATAACTGCTAGCACAGATACGCAGTATTTT; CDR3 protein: CASSHPYRITASTDTQYF
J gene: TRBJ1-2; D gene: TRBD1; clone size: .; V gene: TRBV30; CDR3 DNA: TGTGCCTGGAAGGGACAGGGCATAAAAGGCGACACCTTC; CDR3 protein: CAWKGQGIKGDTF
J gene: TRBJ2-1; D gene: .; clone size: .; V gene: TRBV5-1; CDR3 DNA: TGCGCCAGCTCCATAGGGGCCTCAAGGGATGAGCAGTTCTTC; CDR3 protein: CASSIGASRDEQFF
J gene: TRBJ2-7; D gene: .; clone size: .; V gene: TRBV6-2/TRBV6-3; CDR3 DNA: TGTGCCAGCAGTTACGAGCCTCCGAGGCCCGAGCAGTACTTC; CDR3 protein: CASSYEPPRPEQYF
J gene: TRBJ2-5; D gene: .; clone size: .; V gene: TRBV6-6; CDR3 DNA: TGTGCCAGCAGCCCAGGCGGGGCCCCACTAGGATCTTTAAAGGAGACCCAGTACTTC; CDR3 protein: CASSPGGAPLGSLKETQYF
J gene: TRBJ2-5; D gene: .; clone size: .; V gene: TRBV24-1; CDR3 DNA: TGTGCCACCAGTGATCTCCAAGAGACCCAGTACTTC; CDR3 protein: CATSDLQETQYF
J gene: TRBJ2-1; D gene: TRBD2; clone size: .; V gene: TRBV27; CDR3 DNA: TGTGCCAGCGCCATTTTAGCGGGAAACTCCTACAATGAGCAGTTCTTC; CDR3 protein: CASAILAGNSYNEQFF
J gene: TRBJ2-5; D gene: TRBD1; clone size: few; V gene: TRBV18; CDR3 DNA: TGTGCCAGCTCACCAGGACGGGCAGGGGGCGAGACCCAGTACTTC; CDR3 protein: CASSPGRAGGETQYF
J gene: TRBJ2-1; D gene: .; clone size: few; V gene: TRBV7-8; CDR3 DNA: TGTGCCAGCAGCTTAGCAAAGAAGTCCGATGAGCAGTTCTTC; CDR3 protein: CASSLAKKSDEQFF
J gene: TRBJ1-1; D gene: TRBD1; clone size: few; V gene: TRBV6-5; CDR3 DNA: TGTGCCAGCAGTTCCTCCGACAGGGCCACTGAAGCTTTCTTT; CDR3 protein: CASSSSDRATEAFF
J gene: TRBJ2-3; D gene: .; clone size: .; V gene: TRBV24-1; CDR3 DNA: TGTGCCACCAGTGATTCGGTAGGCGTCAGGCCCTGGACAGATACGCAGTATTTT; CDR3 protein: CATSDSVGVRPWTDTQYF
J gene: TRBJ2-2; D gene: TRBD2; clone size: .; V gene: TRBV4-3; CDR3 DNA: TGCGCCAGCAGCCAAGGAAGAGCGGGAACAAACTGGAACACCGGGGAGCTGTTTTTT; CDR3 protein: CASSQGRAGTNWNTGELFF
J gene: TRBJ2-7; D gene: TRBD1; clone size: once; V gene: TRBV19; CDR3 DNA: TGTGCCAGTAGTATCCCGGGACAGGGGACATACGAGCAGTACTTC; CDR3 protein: CASSIPGQGTYEQYF
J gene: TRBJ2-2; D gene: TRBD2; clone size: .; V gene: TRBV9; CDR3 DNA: TGTGCCAGCAGCGTATACGGGGGGGACACCGGGGAGCTGTTTTTT; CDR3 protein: CASSVYGGDTGELFF
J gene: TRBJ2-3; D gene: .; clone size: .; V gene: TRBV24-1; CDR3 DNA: TGTGCCACCAGTGATTCTTTCAAGCCAGATACGCAGTATTTT; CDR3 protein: CATSDSFKPDTQYF
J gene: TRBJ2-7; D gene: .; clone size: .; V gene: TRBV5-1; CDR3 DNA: TGCGCCAGCAGCCGGGTTCCTGACGGGGAGCAGTACTTC; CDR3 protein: CASSRVPDGEQYF
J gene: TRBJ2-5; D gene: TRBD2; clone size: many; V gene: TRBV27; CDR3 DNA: TGTGCCAGCAGCTCACTAGCGGGAAGAGAGACCCAGTACTTC; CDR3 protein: CASSSLAGRETQYF
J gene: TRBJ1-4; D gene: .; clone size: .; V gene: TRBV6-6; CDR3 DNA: TGTGCCGCGGAAGGTCATGCGGAGGAAAAACTGTTTTTT; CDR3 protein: CAAEGHAEEKLFF
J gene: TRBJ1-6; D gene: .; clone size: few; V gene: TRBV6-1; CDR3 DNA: TGTGCCAGCAGTGAACCCCACATCCCATCGACACCCCTCCACTTT; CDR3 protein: CASSEPHIPSTPLHF
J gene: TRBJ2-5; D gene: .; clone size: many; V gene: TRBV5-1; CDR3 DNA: TGCGCCAGCAGCTTGGTAAGAGAGACCCAGTACTTC; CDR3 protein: CASSLVRETQYF
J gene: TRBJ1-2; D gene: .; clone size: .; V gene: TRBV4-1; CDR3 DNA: TGCGCCAGCAAGGGGAACAGCTATGGCTACACCTTC; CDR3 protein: CASKGNSYGYTF
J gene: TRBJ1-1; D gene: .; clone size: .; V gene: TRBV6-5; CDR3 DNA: TGTGCCAGCTACAATCCGGCGGGGCGGGTAGCTTTCTTT; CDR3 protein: CASYNPAGRVAFF
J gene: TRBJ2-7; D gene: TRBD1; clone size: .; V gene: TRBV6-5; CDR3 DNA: TGTGCCAGCAGTTCGACCAGACAGGGATCTTGGGAGCAGTACTTC; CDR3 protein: CASSSTRQGSWEQYF
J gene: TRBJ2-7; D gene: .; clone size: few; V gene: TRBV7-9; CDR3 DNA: TGTGCCAGCAGCTTAGAGGGGGGAGCCTACGAGCAGTACTTC; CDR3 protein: CASSLEGGAYEQYF
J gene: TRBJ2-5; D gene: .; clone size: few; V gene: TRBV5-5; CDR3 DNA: TGTGCCAGCAGCCCCCTCGAGACCCAGTACTTC; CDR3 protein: CASSPLETQYF
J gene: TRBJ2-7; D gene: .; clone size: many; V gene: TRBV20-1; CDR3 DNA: TGCAGTGCTAGAAGGCACGAGCAGTACTTC; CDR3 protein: CSARRHEQYF
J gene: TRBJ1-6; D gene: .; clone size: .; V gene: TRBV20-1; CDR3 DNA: TGCAGTGCTCTTACTAGGGGTTATTCACCCCTCCACTTT; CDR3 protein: CSALTRGYSPLHF
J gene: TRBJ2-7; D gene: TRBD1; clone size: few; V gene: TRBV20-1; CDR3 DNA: TGCAGTGTTCGGACAGGGCTAACCTACGAGCAGTACTTC; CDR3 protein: CSVRTGLTYEQYF
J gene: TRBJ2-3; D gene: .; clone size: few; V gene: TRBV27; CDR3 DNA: TGTGCCAGCAGTTGGACAGATAGCACAGATACGCAGTATTTT; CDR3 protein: CASSWTDSTDTQYF
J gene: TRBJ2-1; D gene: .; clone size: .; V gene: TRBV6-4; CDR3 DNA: TGTGCCAGCAGTGACATCGGAAATGAGCAGTTCTTC; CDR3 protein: CASSDIGNEQFF
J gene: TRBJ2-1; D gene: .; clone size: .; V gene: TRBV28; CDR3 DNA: TGTGCCAGCAGCCGAAATGACGCTCGGGGGCGGAGACTTCGTAAGCAGTTCTTC; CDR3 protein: CASSRNDARGRRLRKQFF
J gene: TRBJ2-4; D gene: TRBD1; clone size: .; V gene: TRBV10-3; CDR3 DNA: TGTGCCATCGGGGACAGGGCCAAAAACATTCAGTACTTC; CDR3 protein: CAIGDRAKNIQYF
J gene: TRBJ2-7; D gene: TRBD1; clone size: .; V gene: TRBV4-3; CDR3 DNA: TGCGCCAGCAGCCAGGGGACAGGGCGGGGATACGAGCAGTACTTC; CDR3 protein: CASSQGTGRGYEQYF
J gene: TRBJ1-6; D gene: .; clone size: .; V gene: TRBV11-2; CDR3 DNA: TGTGCCAGCACCTCCTCGGCGGGAGCCCTCCACTTT; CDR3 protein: CASTSSAGALHF
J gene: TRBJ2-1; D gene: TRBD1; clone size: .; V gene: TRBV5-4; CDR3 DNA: TGTGCCAGCAGCGAAACAGGACAGGGGTACAATGAGCAGTTCTTC; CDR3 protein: CASSETGQGYNEQFF
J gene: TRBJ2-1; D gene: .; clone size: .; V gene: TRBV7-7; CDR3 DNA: TGTGCCAGCAGCACGGAGACAGGCAATGAGCAGTTCTTC; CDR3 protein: CASSTETGNEQFF
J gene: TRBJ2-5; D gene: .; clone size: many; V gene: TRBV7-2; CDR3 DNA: TGTGCCAGCAGCTTAACGGTGGGCCGGGAGACCCAGTACTTC; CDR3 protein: CASSLTVGRETQYF
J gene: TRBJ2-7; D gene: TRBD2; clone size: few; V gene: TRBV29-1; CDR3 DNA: TGCAGCGGAGGACTAGCGGGAGGGTACGAGCAGTACTTC; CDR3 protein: CSGGLAGGYEQYF
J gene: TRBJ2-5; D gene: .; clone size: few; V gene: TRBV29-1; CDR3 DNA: TGCAGCGTTGTCGGGATAGAGACCCAGTACTTC; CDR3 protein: CSVVGIETQYF
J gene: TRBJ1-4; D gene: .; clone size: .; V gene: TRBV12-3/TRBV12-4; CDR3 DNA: TGTGCCAGCAGTTTAAGGCAGGGCAGAGAAAAACTGTTTTTT; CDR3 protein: CASSLRQGREKLFF
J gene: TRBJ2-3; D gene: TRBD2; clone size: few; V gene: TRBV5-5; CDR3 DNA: TGTGCCAGCAGCTTGGGGACTAGCGGAGGCTATAATACAGATACGCAGTATTTT; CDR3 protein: CASSLGTSGGYNTDTQYF
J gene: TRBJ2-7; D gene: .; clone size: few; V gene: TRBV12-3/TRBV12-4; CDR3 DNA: TGTGCCAGCAGTTCGCAGGGCTACGAGCAGTACTTC; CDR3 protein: CASSSQGYEQYF